This T cell receptor beta chain was captured by sequencing in a study of T-cell reconstitution after alpha-beta-depleted transplantation in children. Unique molecular identifiers were incorporated into the prepared TCRbeta library. MiXCR, run by TCRdb on the PCR reads, gives a single entry per CDR3 protein. Of approximately 980,000 distinct CDR3 sequences in the sample, around 30% were seen once. Germline V CDR1 and CDR2: DFQATT, SNEGSKA (reference sequence). The V end lost 0 bases, the J end lost 3 bases, and 10 bases lay between the germline ends. The CDR3 covers 14 residues. Points on this clonotype: Its antigen remains unknown.

General study results and limits: Reportedly, alpha-beta T cells present about two months post-transplant originated from several hundred expanded clones of graft origin. Diversity of TCRbeta at day 60 was high in some patients, arising from surviving recipient T cells and thymic progenitors. One year after transplant, T-cell counts and diversity came mostly from newly produced T cells.

This sample comprised PBMCs, mostly from graft donor cells, obtained 360 days after TCRalphabeta/CD19-depleted stem cell transplant. The sequence was obtained from a boy under two years old who had a stem cell transplant for SCID, so the T cells may come from the graft donor. The V and J genes are TRBV20-1 and TRBJ2-3; no firm D call. DNA of the CDR3: TGCAGTGCTAGAGAGGGCCAGCATACAGATACGCAGTATTTT. Its translation: CSAREGQHTDTQYF.